This T cell receptor (beta chain) was sequenced during a study of immune cell composition in non-small cell lung cancer. In the study overall: Tumours were mainly lung adenocarcinoma or squamous cell carcinoma.

Clones were sequenced by immunoSEQ multiplex PCR, and TCRdb holds only the in-frame ones, with some missing. There are roughly 3,400 clones in the sample; 60% to 75% occur only once, and about 4.9% lies in the top ten. Germline CDR1 SGHKS, CDR2 YYEKEE (reference sequence). Trimming cost V 3 bases and J 11 bases, with 15 bases left between them. This CDR3 comprises 14 residues. The normal lung sample lay at least 3 cm, and maximally far, from the tumour. The genes are TRBV5-5 and TRBJ1-6, with D tentatively TRBD1 (5 bases). The source is a human donor with non-small cell lung cancer. The sample taken for sequencing was non-adjacent lung tissue. CDR3 residues: CASSWTSSEPPLHF. CDR3 DNA: TGTGCCAGCAGCTGGACATCCTCAGAGCCACCCCTCCACTTT.